What follows is one TCR beta chain and its context. This sample was taken from a study of blood T cell repertoires in COVID-19. As for the study in general: Acute and convalescent COVID-19 samples came from the United States, Italy and Spain.

The assay was immunoSEQ multiplex PCR, and TCRdb's table has in-frame clones only and misses some. Of almost 250,000 clones in the sample, roughly 90% were seen once. CDR3 length equals 17 residues. Trimming took 0 bases from V and 4 from J; bases not matched to a gene: 8. From germline, CDR1 is MGHDK and CDR2 SYGVNS. V usage is TRBV25-1 and J usage is TRBJ2-2; 7 bases agree with TRBD1. The receptor was derived from a woman aged 25 to 39 who had recovered from COVID-19. The sequenced sample was PBMCs or T cells enriched from blood (not recorded which). This CDR3 reads CASSEYLDRLGTGELFF. The CDR3, as DNA: TGTGCCAGCAGTGAATATTTGGACAGGCTTGGCACCGGGGAGCTGTTTTTT.